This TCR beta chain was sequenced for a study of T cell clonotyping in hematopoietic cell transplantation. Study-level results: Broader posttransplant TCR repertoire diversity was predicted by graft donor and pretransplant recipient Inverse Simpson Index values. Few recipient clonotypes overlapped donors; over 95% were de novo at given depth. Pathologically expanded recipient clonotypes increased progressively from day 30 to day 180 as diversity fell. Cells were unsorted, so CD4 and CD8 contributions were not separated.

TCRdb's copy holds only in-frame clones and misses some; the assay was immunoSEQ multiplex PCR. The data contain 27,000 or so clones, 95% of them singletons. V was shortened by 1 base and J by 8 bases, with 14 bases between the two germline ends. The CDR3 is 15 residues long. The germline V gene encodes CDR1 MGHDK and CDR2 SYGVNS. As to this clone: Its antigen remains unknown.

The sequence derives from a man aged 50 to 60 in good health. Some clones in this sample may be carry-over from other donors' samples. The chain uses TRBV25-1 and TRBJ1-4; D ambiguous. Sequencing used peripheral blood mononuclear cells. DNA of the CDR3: TGTGCCAGCAGTGAATTAGCTGGGCCCGCGGAAAAACTGTTTTTT. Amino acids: CASSELAGPAEKLFF. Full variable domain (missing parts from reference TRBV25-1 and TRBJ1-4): EADIYQTPRYLVIGTGKKITLECSQTMGHDKMYWYQQDPGMELHLIHYSYGVNSTEKGDLSSESTVSRIRTEHFPLTLESARPSHTSQYLCASSELAGPAEKLFFGSGTQLSVL.